These 9 T cell receptor beta chains originate from one sample sequenced in a study of shared clonotypes between healthy human individuals. Method: immunoSEQ multiplex PCR; TCRdb's copy keeps in-frame clones and lacks some. The repertoire holds hundreds of thousands of clones, with approximately 71% as singletons. Sequencing used PBMCs. Every receptor here comes from a woman between 40 and 50 years old in good health. Some clones in this sample may be carry-over from other donors' samples.

The table lists this clone with many counts. This specimen includes other DNA sequences encoding the same CDR3. The chain couples TRBV6-4 to TRBJ2-1, with 10 bases fitting TRBD2. CDR3 size: 15 residues. The ends lost 10 bases at V and 5 bases at J; junction bases unmatched: 11. Germline lookup yields CDR1 MRHNA and CDR2 SNTAGT. The CDR3 region has the DNA TGTGCCACCTCATCCGGGACTAGCGACCACAATGAGCAGTTCTTC. It specifies CATSSGTSDHNEQFF.

This clone was observed many times. The junction departs from the called germline gene at one end, perhaps through a read error. V gene TRBV7-7 combines with J gene TRBJ2-5, with D uncertain. The J call may be wrong; the DNA end is better matched by TRBJ2-7. Germline assignment: CDR1 SSHAT and CDR2 FNYEAQ (reference sequence). The CDR3 runs 15 residues. CDR3 nucleotide sequence: TGTGCTAGCAGCTTAGCAGGCTTGACCTCCTACGAGCAGTACTTC. Encoded protein: CASSLAGLTSYEQYF.

The rearrangement links TRBV27 to TRBJ2-7, with D possibly TRBD1 on 5 matching bases. Per the germline V gene, CDR1 is MNHEY and CDR2 is SMNVEV (reference sequence). Deletions cut 0 bases from V and 4 bases from J, with 16 bases between. CDR3 size: 16 residues. CDR3 region: CASSLSARQQYYEQYF. DNA for the CDR3: TGTGCCAGCAGTTTATCGGCGCGACAGCAATATTACGAGCAGTACTTC.

The chain recombines TRBV10-3 with TRBJ2-3, with 7 positions matching TRBD2. The trim removed 7 bases at V and 4 bases at J, leaving 5 bases unmatched. The V gene's germline CDR1 is ENHRY and CDR2 SYGVKD. This CDR3 is 13 amino acids long. The CDR3 DNA reads TGTGCCATCATGGCGGGAGCCGCAGATACGCAGTATTTT. Translation: CAIMAGAADTQYF.

This clone was counted once. This rearrangement joins TRBV7-2 to TRBJ2-7; perhaps D is TRBD1 or TRBD2 (6 bases each). The V end lost 6 bases, the J end lost 2 bases, and 20 bases lay between the germline ends. This CDR3 spans 16 amino acids. CDR1 is SGHTA and CDR2 is FQGNSA in the germline V gene. CDR3 nucleotide sequence: TGTGCCAGCAGACCCTGGGGGCTAGCGACAACCTACGAGCAGTACTTC. It codes for CASRPWGLATTYEQYF.

There are many counts of this clone. Other DNA sequences in this specimen translate into the identical CDR3. V gene TRBV5-1 combines with J gene TRBJ1-2; 9 nucleotides line up with TRBD1. There are 15 residues in the CDR3. CDR1 and CDR2 (germline): SGHRS, YFSETQ. Trimming at V came to 3 bases and at J to 2 bases, leaving 5 bases not matched to a gene. The CDR3 sequence is CASSWGTGSNYGYTF. The CDR3, as DNA: TGCGCCAGCAGCTGGGGGACAGGGTCCAACTATGGCTACACCTTC.

In this sample, this clone turned up a few times. A far more abundant clone sits one base away, making this likely a read error. This chain links TRBV29-1 with TRBJ2-7; TRBD1 matches 9 bases. The CDR3 consists of 13 residues. CDR1 is SQVTM and CDR2 is ANQGSEA in the germline V gene. CDR3 sequence: CSVATGGSYEQHF. The CDR3 DNA is TGCAGCGTGGCCACAGGGGGCTCCTACGAGCAGCACTTC.

This clone was observed once. It differs at one base from a far larger clone, so likely a read error. This sample includes further DNA sequences coding for the same CDR3. The chain recombines TRBV11-1 with TRBJ1-4; no definite D call. V lost 5 bases, J lost 2 bases, and 9 bases lay in between. Germline V gene lookup returns CDR1 SGHAT and CDR2 FQDESV (reference sequence). The CDR3 sequence is 14 residues long. The CDR3 nucleotides read TGTGCCAGCAGCGCCAGTACGACTAATGAAAAACTGTTTTTT. As protein: CASSASTTNEKLFF.

The chain combines TRBV4-2 with TRBJ2-2; TRBD2 matches at 7 bases. V lost 0 bases and J lost 7; bases outside the gene matches: 8. The CDR3 spans 16 residues. Germline CDR1 reads LGHNA; CDR2 reads YNFKEQ. The CDR3: CASSQEVGGGLGELFF. The CDR3 nucleotides are TGTGCCAGCAGCCAAGAAGTTGGGGGAGGGCTCGGGGAGCTGTTTTTT.